The 8 T cell receptor beta chains below all came from one sample that was sequenced in a study of T cells after yellow fever vaccination. TCRdb called the 5' RACE reads again in MiXCR, with one record for every CDR3 protein. This repertoire shows about 74,000 distinct CDR3 sequences, approximately 7.7% found once; its top ten account for roughly a third. The input for sequencing was CD8+ T cells sorted from PBMCs, taken 5 days after the first yellow fever vaccination. These receptors were obtained from a man in his late teens or twenties who received the YFV17D yellow fever vaccine.

This clonotype turned up a few times. V is TRBV29-1 and J is TRBJ2-1; no firm D call. The V end was cut by 2 bases, the J end by 5 bases, with 16 bases between. Germline assignment: CDR1 SQVTM and CDR2 ANQGSEA. The CDR3 spans 15 residues. The CDR3 region has the DNA TGCAGCGTTGAACCGGGCCCCATCACCCACAATGAGCAGTTCTTC. Translating it yields CSVEPGPITHNEQFF.

This clonotype appeared a few times. The chain uses TRBV6-2 or TRBV6-3 and TRBJ2-4; D unclear. Germline V gives CDR1 MNHEY, CDR2 SVGEGT. This CDR3 contains 12 residues. V was clipped by 6 bases and J by 4 bases, with 7 bases between them. CDR3 region: CASRSQKNIQYF. Here the CDR3 DNA reads TGTGCCAGCAGAAGTCAGAAAAACATTCAGTACTTC.

This clonotype was recorded at least ten times. V is TRBV7-9 and J is TRBJ2-1, with TRBD1 identical over 11 bases. Germline V gene data show CDR1 as SEHNR and CDR2 as FQNEAQ (reference sequence). Trimming at V came to 1 base and at J to 5 bases, leaving 4 bases not matched to a gene. This CDR3 has 16 residues. CDR3 sequence (DNA): TGTGCCAGCAGCTTAGTGTGGACAGGGGGCCACAATGAGCAGTTCTTC. This encodes CASSLVWTGGHNEQFF.

The table lists this clonotype with a few counts. The chain is built from TRBV6-5 and TRBJ2-1; the D gene could be TRBD1 or TRBD2 (5 bases each). This CDR3 is 15 amino acids long. CDR1 is MNHEY and CDR2 is SVGAGI in the germline V gene. Trimming removed 2 bases from V and 6 bases from J, with 14 bases in between. CDR3 protein: CASSYSRLGGNEQFF. DNA for the CDR3: TGTGCCAGCAGTTACAGCCGACTTGGGGGCAATGAGCAGTTCTTC.

This clonotype was recorded a few times. The chain recombines TRBV7-9 with TRBJ2-1; D possibly corresponds to TRBD2 (5 bases). Germline loops: CDR1 SEHNR, CDR2 FQNEAQ (reference sequence). This CDR3 contains 14 residues. Between the trimmed V and J ends, which lost 5 bases and 9 bases, there was a span of 17 bases. CDR3 residues: CASSPPGEGTEQFF. The DNA of the CDR3 is TGTGCCAGCAGCCCCCCCGGCGAGGGCACTGAGCAGTTCTTC. Filled out from reference TRBV7-9 and TRBJ2-1, the complete variable domain reads DTGVSQNPRHKITKRGQNVTFRCDPISEHNRLYWYRQTLGQGPEFLTYFQNEAQLEKSRLLSDRFSAERPKGSFSTLEIQRTEQGDSAMYLCASSPPGEGTEQFFGPGTRLTVL.

This clonotype was seen just once. The rearrangement uses TRBV6-1 and TRBJ1-6; TRBD1 agrees at 7 bases. Germline lookup yields CDR1 MNHNS and CDR2 SASEGT. CDR3 size: 15 residues. With 6 bases clipped from V and 0 bases from J, the junction kept 2 bases outside the gene matches. The CDR3 nucleotides are TGTGCCAGCAGGGACAGGAGCTCCTATAATTCACCCCTCCACTTT. Encoded protein: CASRDRSSYNSPLHF.

This clonotype was detected many times. This chain connects TRBV7-9 to TRBJ2-2, with TRBD1 identical over 9 bases. CDR1 is SEHNR and CDR2 is FQNEAQ in the germline V gene (reference sequence). The CDR3 is 16 residues long. The J segment lost 4 bases and the V segment lost 3 bases, leaving 6 bases of the junction unmatched. The DNA of the CDR3 is TGTGCCAGCAGCTTGCCGGGACAGGGATCCACCGGGGAGCTGTTTTTT. Its translation is CASSLPGQGSTGELFF.

This clonotype was found many times. This chain links TRBV11-1 with TRBJ2-7; 7 bases align to TRBD1. This CDR3 region has 15 residues. The germline V gene has CDR1 SGHAT and CDR2 FQDESV (reference sequence). With 10 bases clipped from V and 3 bases from J, the junction kept 15 bases outside the gene matches. The CDR3 DNA follows: TGTGCCACCATAAACCGGGACAGTCTCAACTACGAGCAGTACGTC. Its protein product is CATINRDSLNYEQYV.